The 3 T cell receptor beta chains below were found in one sample sequenced in a study of blood T cells in healthy people across ages. Together with a sample-barcoded 5' primer, a J-beta primer mix was included in a second PCR lasting 7 to 11 cycles. Using its own MiXCR run on the 5' RACE reads, TCRdb lists one record per CDR3 protein. Of roughly 1.4 million distinct CDR3 sequences in the sample, 45% to 70% are singletons; the top ten hold 6.5% to 8.5%. Sequenced sample: blood. These receptors were taken from a man younger than 30 in good health.

The gene calls are TRBV7-2 and TRBJ2-5; D is tentatively TRBD1 or TRBD2 (6 bases each). The better agreement between TRBJ2-7 and the DNA end casts doubt on the J call. Germline V CDR1 and CDR2: SGHTA, FQGNSA. The CDR3 consists of 16 residues. CDR3 sequence reads: CASSFSRDTIYYEQYF. The CDR3, as DNA: TGTGCCAGCAGCTTTTCGCGGGACACAATTTACTACGAGCAGTACTTC.

The V call is TRBV6-2 or TRBV6-3, the J call TRBJ2-5, with D perhaps matching TRBD1 (6 bases). This CDR3 contains 15 residues. CDR1 and CDR2 from the germline V gene are MNHEY and SVGEGT. The V end was cut by 6 bases, the J end by 9 bases, with 23 bases between. The CDR3 DNA reads as TGTGCCAGCAGAGGCCTGGGGACACCCCAGGTGGCCCAGTACTTC. Protein product: CASRGLGTPQVAQYF.

The chain links TRBV27 to TRBJ1-1, with D possibly matching TRBD1 (6 bases). V lost 5 bases, J lost 0 bases, and 16 bases lay in between. Per the germline V gene, CDR1 is MNHEY and CDR2 is SMNVEV (reference sequence). The CDR3 contains 16 residues. CDR3 sequence: CASSITWTDMNTEAFF. The CDR3 region has the DNA TGTGCCAGCAGTATTACCTGGACAGACATGAACACTGAAGCTTTCTTT.